The T cell receptor (beta chain) under discussion was sequenced for a study of T-cell memory formation after mild COVID-19. Overall study context: The study found TCR clusters largely donor specific. Overall study findings and caveats: Among CD4+ contracting clones, most were CM and EM, and CD8+ ones EMRA. Second-wave clones with a day 37 peak had unconfirmed SARS-CoV-2 specificity. A subset of responding clones appeared in pre-infection memory, suggesting cross-reactive memory joined.

V lost 3 bases to trimming and J lost 7 bases; unmatched junction nucleotides: 17. This CDR3 comprises 19 residues. Germline lookup yields CDR1 SGHRS and CDR2 YFSETQ. TCRdb called the 5' RACE reads again in MiXCR, with one record for every CDR3 protein. The table includes approximately 570,000 distinct CDR3 sequences, around 17% detected once. To note about this clonotype: What it binds is not known.

The clonotype originates from an adult woman who had mild COVID-19 (a few samples of this study predate the infection). Cell type and time point are not known. J is TRBJ2-2 and V is TRBV5-1, with 11 bases aligning to TRBD2. The sequenced sample consisted of PBMCs or a T cell subset sorted from them (not recorded which). The DNA for the CDR3 is TGCGCCAGCAGCTCACCGGGACTAGCGGCACGAGCGACGTTCGGGGAGCTGTTTTTT. Translated: CASSSPGLAARATFGELFF.